This T cell receptor (beta chain) stems from a study of CD8 T cells in ankylosing spondylitis. Study results and caveats: Disease-linked clones bore a CD8+ phenotype and were relatively rare in peripheral blood. Disease-linked clones were reportedly significantly enriched in matched ankylosing spondylitis synovial fluid. Ankylosing spondylitis blood appeared to be characterized by a TCR beta motif of eight highly homologous variants.

V lost 5 bases, J lost 7 bases, and 21 bases stayed unmatched. Germline V gene data show CDR1 as MNHEY and CDR2 as SVGEGT. The CDR3 is made up of 20 amino acids. A note on this clonotype: Its antigen remains unknown.

It was by quantitative 5'-RACE with molecular barcodes that TCR beta libraries were made. TCRdb passed the 5' RACE reads through MiXCR, listing each CDR3 protein once. This table has 670,000 or so distinct CDR3 sequences, around 19% appearing once. The clonotype comes from a male donor with ankylosing spondylitis. The V gene is TRBV6-2 or TRBV6-3, the J gene TRBJ2-2; 11 positions agree with TRBD2. The material sequenced was blood, either unsorted or a sorted T cell fraction (not recorded which). CDR3 bases: TGTGCCAGCAGTCCCGGGAGACTAGCGGGGTACGCTGCTGGAATCGGGGAGCTGTTTTTT. It translates to CASSPGRLAGYAAGIGELFF.